This TCR beta chain was identified during a study of CD8 T cells in ankylosing spondylitis (dated by TCRdb to about 2017). Notes on the research overall: The study profiled T cell receptor beta repertoires in healthy donors and ankylosing spondylitis patients to find disease-linked TCR variants. Peripheral blood was sampled, and synovial fluid was also collected from ankylosing spondylitis patients. The whole study cohort included under 140 healthy donors and 25 ankylosing spondylitis patients.

The data were produced on an Illumina MiSeq. Quantitative 5'-RACE with molecular barcodes was the method used to prepare the TCR beta libraries. The original pipeline was this. Disease-linked TCR variants were identified with a new computational method built on a probabilistic model of VDJ rearrangement. In TCRdb, the public reads were trimmed at Q25 with fastp and aligned with MiXCR, with productive beta chains retained. Each record represents a unique CDR3 protein, reported with the most common genes and DNA among its rows. TCRdb, not the original authors, processed these V and J calls. The sample records some 30,000 distinct CDR3 sequences, approximately 15% of which are singletons. The ten most abundant clones make up less than 40% of the sample. Results and caveats for the whole study, not just this receptor: A TCR beta motif made up of under ten highly homologous amino acid variants appeared to be characteristic of blood from ankylosing spondylitis patients. Some TCR beta motif variants had previously been reported in synovial fluid and blood of reactive arthritis patients, which suggested common disease-initiation mechanisms. A CD8+ phenotype was shown by the disease-linked clones, which were found at relatively low frequencies in peripheral blood. The disease-linked clones were reported as significantly enriched in matched synovial fluid samples from ankylosing spondylitis patients.

The germline V gene gives CDR1 as SGHVS and CDR2 as FNYEAQ. The CDR3 runs 12 amino acids, cysteine and phenylalanine included. The retained sequence is limited to the CDR3, 36 bases, with the frame set at the first base. V is pared back by 2 bases and J by 8 bases, with 7 bases lying between the germline termini. Note on this clonotype: The antigen it recognizes is unknown. No base-level quality is on record; no much larger clone is a single base apart.

The rearranged segments are TRBV7-6 and TRBJ1-3; the D gene remains uncertain. Material: blood. The sequence was collected from a male donor with ankylosing spondylitis or in good health (not recorded which). This receptor has the CDR3 CASSLREDTIYF. Read as DNA, the sequence is TGTGCCAGCAGCTTACGGGAGGACACCATATATTTT.